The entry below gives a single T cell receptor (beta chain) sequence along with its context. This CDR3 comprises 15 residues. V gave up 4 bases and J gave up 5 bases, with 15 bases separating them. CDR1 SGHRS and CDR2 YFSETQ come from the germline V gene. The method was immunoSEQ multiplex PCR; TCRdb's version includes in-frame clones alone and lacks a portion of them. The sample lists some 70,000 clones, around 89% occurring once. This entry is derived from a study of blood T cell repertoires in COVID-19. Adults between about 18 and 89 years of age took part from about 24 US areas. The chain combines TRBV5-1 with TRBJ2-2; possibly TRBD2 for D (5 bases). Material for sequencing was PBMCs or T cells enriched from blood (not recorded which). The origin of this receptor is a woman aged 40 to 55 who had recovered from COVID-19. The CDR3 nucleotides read TGCGCCAGCAGCCCCCCCGGGCGGGCAACCGGGGAGCTGTTTTTT. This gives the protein CASSPPGRATGELFF. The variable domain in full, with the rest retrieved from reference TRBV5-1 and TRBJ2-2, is KAGVTQTPRYLIKTRGQQVTLSCSPISGHRSVSWYQQTPGQGLQFLFEYFSETQRNKGNFPGRFSGRQFSNSRSEMNVSTLELGDSALYLCASSPPGRATGELFFGEGSRLTVL.